These 28 T cell receptor beta chains were all obtained from the same sample, sequenced in a study of T-cell reconstitution after alpha-beta-depleted transplantation in children. Using unique molecular identifiers, the investigators prepared the TCRbeta library. From the PCR reads, TCRdb called clonotypes with MiXCR, one entry per CDR3 protein. The table lists about 230,000 distinct CDR3 sequences, roughly a tenth of them singletons. The material sequenced was PBMCs from the stem cell graft donor, taken from the stem cell graft. These receptors all come from a human donor who donated a stem cell graft to a child with SCID.

This clonotype was picked up many times. This chain connects TRBV7-2 to TRBJ2-1; no definite D call. This CDR3 region has 15 residues. The V end lost 2 bases, the J end lost 1 base, and 9 bases lay between the germline ends. Germline CDR1 is SGHTA and CDR2 is FQGNSA. The CDR3 DNA sequence: TGTGCCAGCAGCTTAATGGTGGGATCCTACAATGAGCAGTTCTTC. As protein: CASSLMVGSYNEQFF.

Only a few counts were recorded for this clonotype. The chain is built from TRBV20-1 and TRBJ1-5; possibly TRBD1 for D (6 bases). Germline V gene data show CDR1 as DFQATT and CDR2 as SNEGSKA (reference sequence). V was trimmed by 3 bases and J by 2 bases, leaving 14 bases between them. The CDR3 length is 15 residues. The CDR3, as DNA: TGCAGTGCTAGCGGGGACATAGGGGGCAATCAGCCCCAGCATTTT. Amino acids: CSASGDIGGNQPQHF.

This clonotype was observed many times. The chain carries TRBV9 and TRBJ2-3; D call uncertain. In germline, CDR1 is SGDLS, CDR2 YYNGEE. Trimming pared 0 bases from V and 4 bases from J, leaving 12 bases between. There are 15 residues in the CDR3. CDR3 amino acids: CASSVELDASDTQYF. DNA of the CDR3: TGTGCCAGCAGCGTAGAACTCGACGCCTCAGATACGCAGTATTTT. Together with reference TRBV9 and TRBJ2-3, the CDR3 gives the full variable domain: DSGVTQTPKHLITATGQRVTLRCSPRSGDLSVYWYQQSLDQGLQFLIQYYNGEERAKGNILERFSAQQFPDLHSELNLSSLELGDSALYFCASSVELDASDTQYFGPGTRLTVL.

This clonotype was picked up many times. The junction shows a germline mismatch at one end, possibly a read error. The genes are TRBV20-1 and TRBJ2-5; D is unclear. The CDR3 runs 14 residues. The germline gives CDR1 DFQATT, CDR2 SNEGSKA (reference sequence). CDR3 amino acids: CSAVPPGPKEIQYF. In DNA form, the CDR3 reads TGCAGTGCTGTACCTCCGGGCCCCAAAGAGATCCAGTACTTC.

This clonotype was observed many times. This chain uses TRBV12-3 or TRBV12-4 with TRBJ1-3; tentatively, D is TRBD1 (6 bases). V was pared by 3 bases and J by 0 bases, with 18 bases between. The CDR3 extends over 18 amino acids. In nucleotides, the CDR3 is TGTGCCAGCAGTTTCCGATCGGCAGGGGCCTACTCTGGAAACACCATATATTTT. Protein: CASSFRSAGAYSGNTIYF.

This clonotype was found many times. The CDR3, as DNA: TGTGCCAGCAGCGTAACTCCTAGAGATGAAGCTTTCTTT. Its protein product is CASSVTPRDEAFF. The chain recombines TRBV9 with TRBJ1-1; D unresolved. Trimming left V 1 base short and J 7 bases short, with 11 bases between. The germline CDR1 and CDR2 sequences are SGDLS and YYNGEE. CDR3 size: 13 residues.

This clonotype came up many times. CDR3 residues: CASSFGWMGSLNTEAFF. CDR3 sequence (DNA): TGTGCCAGCAGTTTTGGGTGGATGGGGAGTCTCAACACTGAAGCTTTCTTT. The chain is built from TRBV27 and TRBJ1-1, with D unresolved. V was shortened by 3 bases and J by 2 bases, with 19 bases between the two germline ends. There are 17 residues in the CDR3. Germline V lookup: CDR1 MNHEY, CDR2 SMNVEV (reference sequence).

This clonotype was counted a few times. The chain joins TRBV20-1 to TRBJ1-3; 9 bases map to TRBD1. V gave up 6 bases and J gave up 4 bases; unmatched junction bases: 7. This CDR3 contains 14 residues. The germline gives CDR1 DFQATT, CDR2 SNEGSKA (reference sequence). The CDR3 DNA is TGCAGTGCAAGGACAGGGGCAAACGGAAACACCATATATTTT. The encoded protein is CSARTGANGNTIYF.

In this sample, this clonotype turned up once. This chain joins TRBV5-5 and TRBJ2-3; 10 positions match TRBD2. Germline V lookup: CDR1 SGHKS, CDR2 YYEKEE (reference sequence). Unmatched junction bases numbered 9, after V lost 0 bases and J lost 5 bases. This CDR3 comprises 17 residues. CDR3 in DNA: TGTGCCAGCAGCTTGGAGGGCAGCGGGGGGGCAGTAGATACGCAGTATTTT. It specifies CASSLEGSGGAVDTQYF. Supplemented by reference TRBV5-5 and TRBJ2-3, the full variable domain reads DAGVTQSPTHLIKTRGQQVTLRCSPISGHKSVSWYQQVLGQGPQFIFQYYEKEERGRGNFPDRFSARQFPNYSSELNVNALLLGDSALYLCASSLEGSGGAVDTQYFGPGTRLTVL.

In this sample, this clonotype turned up many times. Here the CDR3 reads CASGLYDNEQFF. CDR3 in DNA: TGTGCTAGTGGTTTGTACGACAATGAGCAGTTCTTC. The V call is TRBV12-5, the J call TRBJ2-1; D gene ambiguous. V was trimmed by 2 bases and J by 5 bases, leaving 4 bases between them. This CDR3 contains 12 residues. Per germline, CDR1 LGHNT and CDR2 FRNRAP.

This clonotype was recorded many times. V is TRBV12-3 or TRBV12-4 and J is TRBJ1-1; no clear D. The CDR3 is 13 amino acids. Trimming shortened V by 6 bases and J by 3 bases, and 11 bases separated the two germline ends. CDR3 DNA: TGTGCCAGCAGCACGGTGGCCCACACTGAAGCTTTCTTT. Its protein product is CASSTVAHTEAFF.

Many counts were recorded for this clonotype. This chain connects TRBV12-3 or TRBV12-4 to TRBJ2-7, with 8 bases aligning to TRBD1. The CDR3 is 13 amino acids. The V segment lost 4 bases and the J segment 5 bases; nucleotides outside the gene matches: 4. The DNA for the CDR3 is TGTGCCAGCAGTTATGACAGGGGACACGAGCAGTACTTC. Residues: CASSYDRGHEQYF.

This clonotype was picked up a small number of times. The chain has TRBV20-1 and TRBJ1-4; D is ambiguous. Germline V gene data show CDR1 as DFQATT and CDR2 as SNEGSKA (reference sequence). CDR3 size: 11 residues. V lost 5 bases and J 6 bases, leaving 7 bases between the germline ends. CDR3 loop: CSARSDEKLFF. The CDR3 DNA reads as TGCAGTGCTCGCTCAGATGAAAAACTGTTTTTT.

This clonotype showed up many times. The chain carries TRBV3-1 and TRBJ2-1, with D perhaps TRBD1 (6 bases). V was trimmed by 4 bases and J by 0 bases, leaving 13 bases between them. The CDR3 is made up of 16 amino acids. CDR1 and CDR2 from the germline V gene are LGHDT and YNNKEL (reference sequence). DNA of the CDR3: TGTGCCAGCAGCCGTTGGGACATTGGCTCCTACAATGAGCAGTTCTTC. Its translation: CASSRWDIGSYNEQFF.

V is TRBV29-1 and J is TRBJ2-7; TRBD1 might be the D (5 bases). CDR3 size: 13 residues. V was cut by 4 bases and J by 6 bases, with 16 bases left in between. Germline CDR1 reads SQVTM; CDR2 reads ANQGSEA. The CDR3 here is CSVGVQGLGEQYF. As DNA, the CDR3 is TGCAGCGTTGGAGTCCAGGGTCTCGGCGAGCAGTACTTC.

At least ten counts were recorded for this clonotype. As DNA, the CDR3 is TGCAGTGCTAGCCTAGCGGGGGCTAGGGAGACCCAGTACTTC. This translates into CSASLAGARETQYF. This chain uses TRBV20-1 with TRBJ2-5, with 10 bases fitting TRBD2. V lost 3 bases and J lost 5; bases outside the gene matches: 6. Germline V gives CDR1 DFQATT, CDR2 SNEGSKA (reference sequence). This CDR3 is 14 amino acids long.

This clonotype has at least ten counts. The chain employs TRBV6-1 and TRBJ2-5; D is uncertain. This CDR3 contains 16 residues. Between the trimmed V and J ends, which lost 5 bases and 3 bases, there was a span of 19 bases. Germline V gene lookup returns CDR1 MNHNS and CDR2 SASEGT. The DNA for the CDR3 is TGTGCCAGCAGTCTCCCAGGCCCCAAAGGGAAAGAGACCCAGTACTTC. Translation: CASSLPGPKGKETQYF.

This clonotype was detected a few times. The rearrangement uses TRBV3-1 and TRBJ2-3, with D perhaps being TRBD1 or TRBD2 (5 bases each). V was clipped by 0 bases and J by 2 bases, with 21 bases between them. Germline CDR1 is LGHDT and CDR2 is YNNKEL (reference sequence). The CDR3 contains 19 residues. CDR3 region: CASSQDVVRDPEATDTQYF. In DNA, the CDR3 is TGTGCCAGCAGCCAAGATGTGGTCCGGGACCCCGAGGCCACAGATACGCAGTATTTT.

The sample holds many counts of this clonotype. The rearrangement joins TRBV7-6 to TRBJ2-1; 13 nucleotides align to TRBD2. The germline V gene encodes CDR1 SGHVS and CDR2 FNYEAQ. Trimming removed 5 bases from V and 5 bases from J; junction bases left unmatched: 6. The CDR3 runs to 16 residues. CDR3 residues: CASSPGGLAGDNEQFF. The CDR3 region has the DNA TGTGCCAGCAGCCCCGGAGGACTAGCGGGGGACAATGAGCAGTTCTTC.

There are a few counts of this clonotype. CDR3 DNA sequence: TGCGCCAGCAGCTTGGATTACGGTGGAAACACCATATATTTT. Protein sequence: CASSLDYGGNTIYF. The chain links TRBV5-1 to TRBJ1-3; D is uncertain. Germline V gene sequence: CDR1 SGHRS, CDR2 YFSETQ. Trimming left V 0 bases short and J 3 bases short, with 7 bases between. The CDR3 loop spans 14 amino acids.

This clonotype occurred a few times. This chain uses TRBV5-1 with TRBJ2-1; TRBD2 agrees at 8 bases. The CDR3 is 16 residues long. CDR1 is SGHRS, CDR2 YFSETQ, per germline. V shed 4 bases and J 5 bases; nucleotides not matched to a gene: 11. The CDR3 DNA reads TGCGCCAGCAGCCGGAACAAGGGACTAGTTAACAATGAGCAGTTCTTC. Residues: CASSRNKGLVNNEQFF.

V usage is TRBV5-1 and J usage is TRBJ1-1; no clear D gene. The CDR3 has 13 residues. V was clipped by 8 bases and J by 4 bases, with 15 bases between them. Germline CDR1 SGHRS, CDR2 YFSETQ. The CDR3 DNA sequence: TGCGCCAGTTCTCGGGAGCGGAGCACTGAAGCTTTCTTT. It specifies CASSRERSTEAFF.

This clonotype was counted many times. This rearrangement joins TRBV7-9 to TRBJ1-1, with 7 positions matching TRBD1. CDR1 and CDR2 (germline): SEHNR, FQNEAQ (reference sequence). This CDR3 contains 14 residues. The junction had 7 bases not matched to a gene; V was cut back by 6 bases and J by 3 bases. The CDR3 DNA reads TGTGCCAGCAGAGAGCAACAGGGGTACACTGAAGCTTTCTTT. It encodes CASREQQGYTEAFF. Drawing the rest from reference TRBV7-9 and TRBJ1-1, the complete variable domain is DTGVSQNPRHKITKRGQNVTFRCDPISEHNRLYWYRQTLGQGPEFLTYFQNEAQLEKSRLLSDRFSAERPKGSFSTLEIQRTEQGDSAMYLCASREQQGYTEAFFGQGTRLTVV.

This clonotype was recorded at least ten times. The rearrangement links TRBV20-1 to TRBJ1-2; D may be TRBD1 (5 bases). V was cut by 4 bases and J by 8 bases, with 17 bases left in between. Germline values: CDR1 DFQATT, CDR2 SNEGSKA (reference sequence). This CDR3 region has 13 residues. CDR3 residues: CSATAGSVVGYTF. The CDR3, as DNA: TGCAGTGCTACAGCAGGGTCGGTCGTAGGCTACACCTTC.

This clonotype was picked up many times. The chain employs TRBV6-6 and TRBJ2-1, with D hard to call. The length of the CDR3 is 10 residues. The ends were cut back, 8 bases at V and 7 bases at J, with 6 bases in the middle. CDR1 and CDR2 from the germline V gene are MNHNY and SVGAGI (reference sequence). The CDR3: CASGRNEQFF. The CDR3 DNA follows: TGTGCCAGCGGTCGGAATGAGCAGTTCTTC.

This clonotype was seen repeatedly, ten times or more. The V and J genes are TRBV3-1 and TRBJ2-5; a weak D match, TRBD2 (5 bases). V was pared by 4 bases and J by 0 bases, with 9 bases between. There are 14 residues in the CDR3. Germline V lookup: CDR1 LGHDT, CDR2 YNNKEL (reference sequence). The CDR3 loop is CASSPPGYQETQYF. In DNA, the CDR3 is TGTGCCAGCAGCCCTCCGGGATACCAAGAGACCCAGTACTTC.

The gene calls are TRBV5-6 and TRBJ2-3; D unclear. Germline CDR1 and CDR2: SGHDT and YYEEEE. Trimming took 2 bases from V and 6 from J, leaving 13 bases between them. CDR3 size: 14 residues. The CDR3 coding sequence is TGTGCCAGCAGCTTAGGTAGGAGTTACGATACGCAGTATTTT. It codes for CASSLGRSYDTQYF.

Many counts were recorded for this clonotype. The CDR3, as DNA: TGCAGTGCAGTGGACAACGGCGATAATTCACCCCTCCACTTT. Translation gives CSAVDNGDNSPLHF. The genes are TRBV20-1 and TRBJ1-6; possible D gene TRBD1, 5 bases. CDR3 length: 14 amino acids. Germline V gene lookup returns CDR1 DFQATT and CDR2 SNEGSKA (reference sequence). The V gene lost 6 bases and the J gene lost 5 bases, with 14 bases spanning the gap.